Given below is one T cell receptor beta chain in context. Its specificity is unknown. The CDR3 length is 17 residues. Losses at the gene ends were 5 bases for V and 5 bases for J; bases not matched to a gene: 16. Per the germline V gene, CDR1 is SGHTA and CDR2 is FQGNSA. Time point: cycle 4 day 1 (C4D1), after 5 to 7 weeks of nivolumab. Brentuximab vedotin exposure varied, and every patient relapsed after autologous stem cell transplantation. Progressive disease, partial response or complete response was each patient's best response. This sample was included in a study of PD-1 blockade in classical Hodgkin lymphoma. Looking at the study overall: Patients were infused with nivolumab 3 mg/kg every 2 weeks. Findings and caveats of the study: Patients who responded completely had about the same baseline diversity as newly diagnosed patients. Causes of the repertoire differences remain undefined, possibly disease activity or prior therapy.

Clones were read by immunoSEQ multiplex PCR, and TCRdb kept only the in-frame ones, dropping some. The sample lists about 64,000 clones, roughly nine tenths occurring once. The receptor was isolated from a human donor with classical Hodgkin lymphoma. The sequences come from peripheral blood mononuclear cells (PBMCs), collected before the fourth cycle of nivolumab. The rearrangement uses TRBV7-2 and TRBJ2-5; TRBD2 matches at 8 bases. CDR3: CASSPVGRGAYQETQYF. The CDR3, as DNA: TGTGCCAGCAGCCCCGTCGGGAGGGGCGCGTATCAGGAGACCCAGTACTTC.